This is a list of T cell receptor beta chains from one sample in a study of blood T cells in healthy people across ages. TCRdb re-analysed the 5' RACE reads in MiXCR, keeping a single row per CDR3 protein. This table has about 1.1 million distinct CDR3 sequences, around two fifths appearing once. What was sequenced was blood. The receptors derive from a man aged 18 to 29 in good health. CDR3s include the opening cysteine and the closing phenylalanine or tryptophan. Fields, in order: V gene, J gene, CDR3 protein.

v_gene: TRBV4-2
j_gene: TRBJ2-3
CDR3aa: CASSQAPTSGDSDTQYF

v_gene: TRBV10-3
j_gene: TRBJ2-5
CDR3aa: CAIRDDRSQETQYF

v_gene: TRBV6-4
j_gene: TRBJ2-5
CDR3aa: CASSLQGNFNEQYF

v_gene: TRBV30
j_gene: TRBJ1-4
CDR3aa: CAWSVGDRGEKLFF

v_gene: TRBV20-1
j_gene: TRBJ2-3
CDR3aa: CSASRWLAGNTDTQYF

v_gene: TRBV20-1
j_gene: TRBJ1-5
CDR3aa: CSARDPLNQGAGQPQHF

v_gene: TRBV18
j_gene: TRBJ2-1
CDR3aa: CASAPPHGNEQFF

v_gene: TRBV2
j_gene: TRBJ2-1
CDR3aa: CASSENFGLDYNEQFF

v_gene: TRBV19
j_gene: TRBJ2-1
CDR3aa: CASTPLQASVDEQFF

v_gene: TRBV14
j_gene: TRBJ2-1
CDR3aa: CASSRLGRTYNEQFF

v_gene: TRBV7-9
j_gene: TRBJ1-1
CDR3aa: CASSFQGGTLNTEAFF

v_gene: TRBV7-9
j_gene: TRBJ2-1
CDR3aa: CASSPPGRGDLNEQFF

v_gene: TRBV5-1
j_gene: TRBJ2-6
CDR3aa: CASSLSPISGANVLTF

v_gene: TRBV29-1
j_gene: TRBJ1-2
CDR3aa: CSSIGTNYGYTF

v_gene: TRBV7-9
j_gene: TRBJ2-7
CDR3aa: CASWGPQEEQYF